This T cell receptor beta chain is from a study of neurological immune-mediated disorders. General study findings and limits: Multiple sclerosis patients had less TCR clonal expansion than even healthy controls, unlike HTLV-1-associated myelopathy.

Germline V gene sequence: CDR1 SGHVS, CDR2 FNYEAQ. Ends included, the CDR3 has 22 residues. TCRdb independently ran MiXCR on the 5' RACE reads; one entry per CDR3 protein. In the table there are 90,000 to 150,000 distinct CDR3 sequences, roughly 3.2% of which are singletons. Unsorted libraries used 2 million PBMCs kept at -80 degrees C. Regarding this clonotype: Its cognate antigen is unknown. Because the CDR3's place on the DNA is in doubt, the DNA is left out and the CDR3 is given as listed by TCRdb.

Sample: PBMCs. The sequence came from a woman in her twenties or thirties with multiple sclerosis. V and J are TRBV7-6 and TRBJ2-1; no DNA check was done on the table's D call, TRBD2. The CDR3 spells CASSFYICSARDLDSSYNEQFF.